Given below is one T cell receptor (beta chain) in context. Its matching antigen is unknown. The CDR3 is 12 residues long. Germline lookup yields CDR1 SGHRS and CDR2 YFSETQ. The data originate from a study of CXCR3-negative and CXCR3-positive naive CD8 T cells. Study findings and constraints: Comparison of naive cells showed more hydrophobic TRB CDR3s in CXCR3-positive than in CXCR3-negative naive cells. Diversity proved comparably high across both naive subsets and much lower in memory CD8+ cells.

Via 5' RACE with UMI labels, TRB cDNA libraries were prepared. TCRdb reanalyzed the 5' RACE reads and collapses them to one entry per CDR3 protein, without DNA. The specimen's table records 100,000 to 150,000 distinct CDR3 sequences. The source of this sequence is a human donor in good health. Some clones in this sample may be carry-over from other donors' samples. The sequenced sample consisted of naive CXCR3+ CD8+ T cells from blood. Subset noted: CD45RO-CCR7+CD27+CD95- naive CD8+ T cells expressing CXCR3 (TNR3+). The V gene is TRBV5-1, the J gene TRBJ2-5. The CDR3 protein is CASSLGLESQYF.